This T cell receptor (beta chain) is from a study of a mutant IDH1 vaccine in newly diagnosed glioma. Study details: Patients got their first vaccination 4-6 weeks after radiotherapy alone, or with temozolomide cycles. Patients under treatment included approximately 60% males and about 38% females and had a mean age of around 43 years.

This CDR3 has 15 amino acids. Trimming took 2 bases from V and 2 from J, leaving 7 bases between them. Germline CDR1 and CDR2: MNHNS and SASEGT. Details on this clone: Its specificity is unknown.

The time point: week 11, during vaccination. All doses held 300 ug of mutant IDH1 20-mer peptide, with topical imiquimod. Libraries were prepared by immunoSEQ multiplex PCR; TCRdb keeps only in-frame clonotypes and omits some of them. The sample records fewer than 75,000 clones, around 85% being singletons. This rearrangement joins TRBV6-1 to TRBJ1-6; D is possibly TRBD1 (6 bases). The sample in question was PBMCs, obtained from a glioma patient whose treatment included an IDH1 peptide vaccine. The receptor was derived from a woman aged 45-60 years with glioma. The CDR3 loop is CASSERQAYNSPLHF. CDR3 nucleotides: TGTGCCAGCAGTGAACGACAGGCCTATAATTCACCCCTCCACTTT.